This T cell receptor beta chain was identified in a study of molecular identifiers for immune sequencing clone quantification. About the research overall: Five aliquots were made in replicates from the RNA of approximately 20,000 or 98,000 naive CD8 cells, and four were sequenced.

The CDR3 is 15 residues long. Germline CDR1 is DFQATT and CDR2 is SNEGSKA (reference sequence). V shed 2 bases and J 1 base; nucleotides not matched to a gene: 4. This clonotype was detected ten times or more. One entry per CDR3 protein results from TCRdb running MiXCR on the PCR reads. The top ten clones hold 0.85% to 0.9% of a sample with about 640,000 distinct CDR3 sequences, 20% of them seen once. This receptor was taken from a human donor in good health. Some libraries in this study had Jurkat cell RNA spiked in. The gene calls are TRBV20-1 and TRBJ2-4; 8 bases fit TRBD1. The sample comprised naive CD8+ T cells from blood, with Jurkat cell RNA spiked in. Specified subset: FACS-sorted CD8+CD4-CCR7+CD45RA+ naive T cells. The CDR3 nucleotides read TGCAGTGCTAGACCACAGGGGGTGGCCAAAAACATTCAGTACTTC. Translation gives CSARPQGVAKNIQYF.